This T cell receptor beta chain came from a study of blood T cell repertoires in COVID-19. Overall study context: Samples taken during acute and convalescent COVID-19 were collected in the United States, Italy and Spain. PBMCs, B-cell-depleted T cells, or T cells provided the cDNA or gDNA that made up the material.

Deletions cut 3 bases from V and 0 bases from J, with 17 bases between. The CDR3 contains 18 residues. Germline V gene sequence: CDR1 SGHTA, CDR2 FQGNSA. Under the authors' procedure: Quantification of nucleated cells was approximated via reference gene primer amplification. Profiling relied on immunoSEQ multiplex PCR, and the TCRdb table lists in-frame clones only, not all of them. That table gives V, J and clone size, and the DNA gave D and trimming. The data hold about 190,000 clones, with about 80% observed a single time. This clone was seen more than once but under ten times. The clonotype originates from a man between 60 and 75 years old with acute or convalescent COVID-19. The gene calls are TRBV7-2 and TRBJ2-2, with D tentatively TRBD2 (6 bases). Sequences were obtained from peripheral blood. The CDR3 sequence is CASSFYYGGTSNTGELFF. CDR3 nucleotide sequence: TGTGCCAGCAGCTTCTATTACGGGGGAACTTCGAACACCGGGGAGCTGTTTTTT.